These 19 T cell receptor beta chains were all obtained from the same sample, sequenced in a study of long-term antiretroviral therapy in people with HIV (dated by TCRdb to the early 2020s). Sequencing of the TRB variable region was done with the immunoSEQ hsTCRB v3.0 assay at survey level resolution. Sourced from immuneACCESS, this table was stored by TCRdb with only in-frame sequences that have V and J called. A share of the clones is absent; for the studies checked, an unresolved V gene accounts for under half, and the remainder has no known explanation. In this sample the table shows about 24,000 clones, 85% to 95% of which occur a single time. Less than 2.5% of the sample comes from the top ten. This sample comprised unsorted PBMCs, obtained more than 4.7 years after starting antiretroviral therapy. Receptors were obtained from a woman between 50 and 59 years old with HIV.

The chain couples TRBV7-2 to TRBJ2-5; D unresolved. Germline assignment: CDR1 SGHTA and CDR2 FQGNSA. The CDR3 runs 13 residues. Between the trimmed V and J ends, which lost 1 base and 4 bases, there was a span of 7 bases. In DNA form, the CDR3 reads TGTGCCAGCAGCTTAGGTCCGGGAGAGACCCAGTACTTC. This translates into CASSLGPGETQYF.

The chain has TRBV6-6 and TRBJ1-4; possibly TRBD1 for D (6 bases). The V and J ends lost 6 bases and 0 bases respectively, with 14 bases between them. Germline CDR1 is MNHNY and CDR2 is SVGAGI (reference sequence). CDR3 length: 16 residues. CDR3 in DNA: TGTGCCAGCAGCCACCCCACAGGGCCAACTAATGAAAAACTGTTTTTT. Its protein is CASSHPTGPTNEKLFF.

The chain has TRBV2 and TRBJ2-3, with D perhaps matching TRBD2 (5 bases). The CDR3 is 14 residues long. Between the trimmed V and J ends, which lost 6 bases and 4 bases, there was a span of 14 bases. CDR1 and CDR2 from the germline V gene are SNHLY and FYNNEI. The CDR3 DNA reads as TGTGCCAGCAGAACCATACTAGTCCCAGATACGCAGTATTTT. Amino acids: CASRTILVPDTQYF.

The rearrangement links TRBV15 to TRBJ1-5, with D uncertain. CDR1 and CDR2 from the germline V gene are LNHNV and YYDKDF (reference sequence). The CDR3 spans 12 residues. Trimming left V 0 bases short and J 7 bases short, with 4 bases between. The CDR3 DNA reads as TGTGCCACCAGCAGAGATTCGCAGCCCCAGCATTTT. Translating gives CATSRDSQPQHF.

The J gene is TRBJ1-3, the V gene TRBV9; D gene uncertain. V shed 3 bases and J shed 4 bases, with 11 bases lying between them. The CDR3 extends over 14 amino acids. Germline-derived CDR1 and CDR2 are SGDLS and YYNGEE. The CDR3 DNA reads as TGTGCCAGCAGCGGAGGAAGAGAGGGAAACACCATATATTTT. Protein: CASSGGREGNTIYF.

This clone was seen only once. Here the CDR3 reads CASALAGEPDTQYF. The CDR3 nucleotides read TGTGCCAGCGCATTAGCGGGAGAGCCAGATACGCAGTATTTT. The rearrangement links TRBV7-6 to TRBJ2-3; 9 bases match TRBD2. The trim removed 8 bases at V and 4 bases at J, leaving 7 bases unmatched. The CDR3 is made up of 14 amino acids. In germline, CDR1 is SGHVS, CDR2 FNYEAQ.

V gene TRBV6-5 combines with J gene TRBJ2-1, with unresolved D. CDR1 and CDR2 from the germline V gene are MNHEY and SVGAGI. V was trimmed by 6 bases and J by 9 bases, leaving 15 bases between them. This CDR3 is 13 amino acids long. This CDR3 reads CASRSPPGSEQFF. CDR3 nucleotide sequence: TGTGCCAGCAGGAGTCCCCCCGGTAGTGAGCAGTTCTTC.

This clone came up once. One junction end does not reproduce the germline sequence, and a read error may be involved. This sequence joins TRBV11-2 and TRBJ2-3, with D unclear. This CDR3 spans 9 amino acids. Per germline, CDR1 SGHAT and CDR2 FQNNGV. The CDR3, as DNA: TGTGCCAGCAGCTTATCTTCCCTCTTT. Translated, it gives CASSLSSLF. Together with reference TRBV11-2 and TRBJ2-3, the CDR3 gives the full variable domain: EAGVAQSPRYKIIEKRQSVAFWCNPISGHATLYWYQQILGQGPKLLIQFQNNGVVDDSQLPKDRFSAERLKGVDSTLKIQPAKLEDSAVYLCASSLSSLFGPGTRLTVL.

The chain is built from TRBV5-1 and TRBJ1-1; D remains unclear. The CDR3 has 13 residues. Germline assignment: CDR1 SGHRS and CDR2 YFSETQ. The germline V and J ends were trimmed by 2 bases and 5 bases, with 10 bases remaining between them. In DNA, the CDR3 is TGCGCCAGCAGCTTCGAGGGCCGAACTGAAGCTTTCTTT. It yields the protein CASSFEGRTEAFF. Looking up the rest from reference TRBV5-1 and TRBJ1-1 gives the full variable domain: KAGVTQTPRYLIKTRGQQVTLSCSPISGHRSVSWYQQTPGQGLQFLFEYFSETQRNKGNFPGRFSGRQFSNSRSEMNVSTLELGDSALYLCASSFEGRTEAFFGQGTRLTVV.

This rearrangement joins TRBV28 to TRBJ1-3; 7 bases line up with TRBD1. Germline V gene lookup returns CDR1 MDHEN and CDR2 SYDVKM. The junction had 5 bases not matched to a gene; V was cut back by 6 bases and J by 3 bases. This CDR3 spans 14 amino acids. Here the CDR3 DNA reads TGTGCCAGCAGACTAACAGGGGTTGGAAACACCATATATTTT. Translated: CASRLTGVGNTIYF.

The CDR3 sequence: CAISEMRGTDTQYF. The CDR3 nucleotides read TGTGCCATCAGTGAGATGCGGGGCACAGATACGCAGTATTTT. This chain joins TRBV10-3 and TRBJ2-3; D is perhaps TRBD2 (5 bases). The V end was cut by 2 bases, the J end by 1 base, with 7 bases between. Germline CDR1 ENHRY, CDR2 SYGVKD. The CDR3 sequence is 14 residues long.

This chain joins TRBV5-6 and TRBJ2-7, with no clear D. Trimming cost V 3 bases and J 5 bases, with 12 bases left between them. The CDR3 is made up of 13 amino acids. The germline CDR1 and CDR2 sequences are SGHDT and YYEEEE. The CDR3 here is CASSSAGINEQYF. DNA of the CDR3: TGTGCCAGCAGCTCCGCTGGTATCAACGAGCAGTACTTC.

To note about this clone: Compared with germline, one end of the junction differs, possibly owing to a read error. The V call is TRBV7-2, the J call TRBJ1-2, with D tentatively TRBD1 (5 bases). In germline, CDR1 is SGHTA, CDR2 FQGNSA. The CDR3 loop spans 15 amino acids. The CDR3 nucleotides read TGTGCCAGCAGCCTAGCGGGGGTATCTAACTATGGCTACACCTTC. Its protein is CASSLAGVSNYGYTF. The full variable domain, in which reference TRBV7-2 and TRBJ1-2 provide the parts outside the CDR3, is GAGVSQSPSNKVTEKGKDVELRCDPISGHTALYWYRQSLGQGLEFLIYFQGNSAPDKSGLPSDRFSAERTGGSVSTLTIQRTQQEDSAVYLCASSLAGVSNYGYTFGSGTRLTVV.

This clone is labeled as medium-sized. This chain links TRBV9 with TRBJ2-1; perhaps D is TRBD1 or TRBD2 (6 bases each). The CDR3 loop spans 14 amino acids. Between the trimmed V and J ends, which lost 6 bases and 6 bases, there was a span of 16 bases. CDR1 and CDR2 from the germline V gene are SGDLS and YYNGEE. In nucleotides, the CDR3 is TGTGCCAGCACCCCCGGGGGCGCTTTCAATGAGCAGTTCTTC. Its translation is CASTPGGAFNEQFF. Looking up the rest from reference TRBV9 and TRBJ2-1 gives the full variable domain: DSGVTQTPKHLITATGQRVTLRCSPRSGDLSVYWYQQSLDQGLQFLIQYYNGEERAKGNILERFSAQQFPDLHSELNLSSLELGDSALYFCASTPGGAFNEQFFGPGTRLTVL.

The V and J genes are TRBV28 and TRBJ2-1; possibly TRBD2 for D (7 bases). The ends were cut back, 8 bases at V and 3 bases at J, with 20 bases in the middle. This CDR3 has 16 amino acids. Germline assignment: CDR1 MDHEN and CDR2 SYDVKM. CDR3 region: CASQIGGGQFYNEQFF. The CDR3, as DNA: TGTGCCAGCCAAATCGGCGGGGGCCAGTTCTACAATGAGCAGTTCTTC. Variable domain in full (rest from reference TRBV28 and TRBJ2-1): DVKVTQSSRYLVKRTGEKVFLECVQDMDHENMFWYRQDPGLGLRLIYFSYDVKMKEKGDIPEGYSVSREKKERFSLILESASTNQTSMYLCASQIGGGQFYNEQFFGPGTRLTVL.

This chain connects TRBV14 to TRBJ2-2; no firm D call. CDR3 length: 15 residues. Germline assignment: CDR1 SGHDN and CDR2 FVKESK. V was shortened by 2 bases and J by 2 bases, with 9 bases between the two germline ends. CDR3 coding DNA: TGTGCCAGCAGCCAAATTAGGCAAAACACCGGGGAGCTGTTTTTT. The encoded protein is CASSQIRQNTGELFF.

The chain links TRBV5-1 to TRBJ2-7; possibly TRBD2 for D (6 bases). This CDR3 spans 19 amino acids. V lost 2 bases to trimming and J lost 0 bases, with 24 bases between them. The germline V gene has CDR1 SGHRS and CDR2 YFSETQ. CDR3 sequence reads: CASSLSRSSGTYASYEQYF. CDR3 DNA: TGCGCCAGCAGCTTAAGTAGGTCTTCGGGGACTTATGCCTCCTACGAGCAGTACTTC.

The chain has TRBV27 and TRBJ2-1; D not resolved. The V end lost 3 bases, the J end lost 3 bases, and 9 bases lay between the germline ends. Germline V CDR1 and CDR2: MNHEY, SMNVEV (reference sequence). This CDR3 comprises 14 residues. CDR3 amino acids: CASSFDPSYNEQFF. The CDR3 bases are TGTGCCAGCAGTTTTGACCCTAGCTACAATGAGCAGTTCTTC.

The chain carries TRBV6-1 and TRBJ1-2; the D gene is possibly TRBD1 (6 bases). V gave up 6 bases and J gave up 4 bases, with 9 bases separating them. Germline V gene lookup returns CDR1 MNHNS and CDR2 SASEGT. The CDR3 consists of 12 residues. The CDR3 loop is CASSQGLYGYTF. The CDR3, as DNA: TGTGCCAGCAGCCAGGGGCTCTATGGCTACACCTTC.